These T cell receptor beta chains were read from a single sample in a study of blood T cells in healthy people across ages. One entry per CDR3 protein, called by TCRdb with MiXCR from the 5' RACE reads. Of 1.5 million to 2 million distinct CDR3 sequences detected, 28% appear once; the ten largest clones hold over 7%. The sequencing sample was made of blood. These receptors were collected from a woman in her twenties or thirties in good health. CDR3s leave out the opening cysteine and the closing phenylalanine or tryptophan. A D gene is named only where the DNA matches it firmly.

CDR3 length	D gene	V gene	CDR3 protein
11	.	TRBV6-2/TRBV6-3	ASAMDGSGEQY
13	TRBD1	TRBV20-1	SAGDQKQGAYEQY
13	.	TRBV3-1	ASSLGHPGASVRT
14	TRBD1	TRBV24-1	ATSDAGTGEGNEQF
13	.	TRBV15	ATSRGDGPKEKLF
15	.	TRBV10-2	ASSESPWRALSYEQY
13	.	TRBV2	ASRGDRSGANVLT
12	.	TRBV7-9	ASSLGQASDTQY
10	.	TRBV28	ASKGRVNEQY
13	.	TRBV5-1	ASSLGGGQTYEQY
14	TRBD1	TRBV5-1	ASSSEGMTGARGYT
12	.	TRBV18	ASSPPNGYNEQF
13	TRBD2	TRBV9	ASSVEGLVSNEQF
12	.	TRBV7-2	ASSLAGSWETQY
13	.	TRBV6-6	ASSPTGDSSYEQY
12	.	TRBV2	ASQADPSTDTQY
13	.	TRBV7-2	ASSPAPLAKNIQY
13	.	TRBV12-5	ASGLTWGGNQPQH
11	.	TRBV18	ASQRGSGETQY
11	.	TRBV11-3	ASSPKWGNEQF
9	.	TRBV12-3/TRBV12-4	ASSLGSSIY
13	TRBD2	TRBV6-6	ASSGGGGGRDTQY
11	.	TRBV29-1	SVEDPNHTEAF
12	.	TRBV12-3/TRBV12-4	ASSQSFIDYEQY
17	TRBD2	TRBV20-1	SARSGLAGGPTNTGELF
13	TRBD1	TRBV7-9	ASSRLGDRSYEQY
10	TRBD2	TRBV20-1	SARDGRDYRY
16	TRBD1	TRBV20-1	SARDDRESEMYQETQY
16	TRBD2	TRBV15	ATTPGSGTSGGTDTQY
13	TRBD1	TRBV6-5	ASSYLGQGLNEQF
13	.	TRBV12-3/TRBV12-4	ASSPGSLSYTEAF
13	.	TRBV24-1	ATSDATGSQETQY
12	TRBD2	TRBV20-1	SARVQGGVNEQF
13	.	TRBV11-2	ASSLGTAGQETQY
13	.	TRBV25-1	ASSESGGLGEKLF
13	TRBD2	TRBV6-5	ASSPLGTSNNEQF
9	.	TRBV29-1	SQRLLDTQY
14	.	TRBV7-8	ASSSRLFSSYNEQF
11	.	TRBV29-1	SVVRDRYNEQF
12	.	TRBV3-1	ASSHFPEPDTQY
12	TRBD1	TRBV7-9	ASSLGQGESEQY
12	.	TRBV9	ASSSHPDSEKLF
12	.	TRBV6-5	ASISPGGPAEAF
13	.	TRBV3-1	ASSPRQLNTGELF
11	TRBD1	TRBV19	ASNRDRDTEAF
13	.	TRBV5-1	ASSSRNRGGETQY
19	TRBD2	TRBV4-1	ASSQEKMGLGGVSAKNIQY
11	.	TRBV20-1	SASGAGEKPQH
13	TRBD1	TRBV7-2	ASSSSGQGSYEQY
15	.	TRBV6-6	ASSYPSAGEASYEQF
10	.	TRBV20-1	SARAGWDTQY
13	TRBD1	TRBV7-3	ASRADRGTHNEQF